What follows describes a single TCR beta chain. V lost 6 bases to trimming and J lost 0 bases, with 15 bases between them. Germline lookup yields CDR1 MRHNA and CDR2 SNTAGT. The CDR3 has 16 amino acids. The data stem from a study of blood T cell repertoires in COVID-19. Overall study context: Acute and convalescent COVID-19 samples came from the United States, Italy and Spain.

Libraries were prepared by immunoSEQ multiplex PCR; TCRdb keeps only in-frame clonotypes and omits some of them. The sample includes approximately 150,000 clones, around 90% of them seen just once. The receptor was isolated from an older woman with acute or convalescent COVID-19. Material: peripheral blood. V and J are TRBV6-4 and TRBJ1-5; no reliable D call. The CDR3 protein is CASRTRSVGSNQPQHF. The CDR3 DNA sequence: TGTGCCAGCAGGACACGCTCCGTTGGTAGCAATCAGCCCCAGCATTTT.